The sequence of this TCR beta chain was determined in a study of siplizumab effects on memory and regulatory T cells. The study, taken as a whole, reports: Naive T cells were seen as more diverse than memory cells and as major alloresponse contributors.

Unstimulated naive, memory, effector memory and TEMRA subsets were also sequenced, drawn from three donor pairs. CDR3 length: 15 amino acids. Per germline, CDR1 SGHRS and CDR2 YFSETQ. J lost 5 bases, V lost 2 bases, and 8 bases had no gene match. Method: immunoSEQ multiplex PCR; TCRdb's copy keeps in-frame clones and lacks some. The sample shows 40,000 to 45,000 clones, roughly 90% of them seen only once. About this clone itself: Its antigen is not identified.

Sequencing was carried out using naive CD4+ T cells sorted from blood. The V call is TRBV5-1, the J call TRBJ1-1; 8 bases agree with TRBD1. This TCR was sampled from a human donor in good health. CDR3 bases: TGCGCCAGCAGCTTCGTGGGACAGGTAGGAACTGAAGCTTTCTTT. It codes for CASSFVGQVGTEAFF. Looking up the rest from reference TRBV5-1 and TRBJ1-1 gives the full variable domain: KAGVTQTPRYLIKTRGQQVTLSCSPISGHRSVSWYQQTPGQGLQFLFEYFSETQRNKGNFPGRFSGRQFSNSRSEMNVSTLELGDSALYLCASSFVGQVGTEAFFGQGTRLTVV.